This record concerns one TCR beta chain sequence. Its antigen is unidentified. The PCR used 60 Vbeta and 13 Jbeta primers. Clones were read by immunoSEQ multiplex PCR, and TCRdb kept only the in-frame ones, dropping some. The data contain about 150,000 clones, roughly 83% of them singletons. The CDR3 is 13 amino acids. With 2 bases removed from V and 2 bases from J, the gap between germline ends came to 7 bases. CDR1 is MNHNY and CDR2 is SVGAGI in the germline V gene (reference sequence). These data are taken from a study of cytomegalovirus exposure and HLA in healthy donors. The study's findings and limits: Later analysis found that TCR beta chains associated with HLA were more clonally expanded than other, equally common chains. Researchers reportedly found TCR beta sequences accurately predicted most subjects' HLA-A and HLA-B alleles.

The sequence derives from a man aged 30 to 45 in good health and CMV-seropositive. The chain couples TRBV6-6 to TRBJ2-7; D possibly corresponds to TRBD1 (5 bases). Sequencing used PBMCs. The CDR3 here is CASSYVQAYEQYF. The CDR3 DNA is TGTGCCAGCAGTTACGTACAGGCCTACGAGCAGTACTTC.